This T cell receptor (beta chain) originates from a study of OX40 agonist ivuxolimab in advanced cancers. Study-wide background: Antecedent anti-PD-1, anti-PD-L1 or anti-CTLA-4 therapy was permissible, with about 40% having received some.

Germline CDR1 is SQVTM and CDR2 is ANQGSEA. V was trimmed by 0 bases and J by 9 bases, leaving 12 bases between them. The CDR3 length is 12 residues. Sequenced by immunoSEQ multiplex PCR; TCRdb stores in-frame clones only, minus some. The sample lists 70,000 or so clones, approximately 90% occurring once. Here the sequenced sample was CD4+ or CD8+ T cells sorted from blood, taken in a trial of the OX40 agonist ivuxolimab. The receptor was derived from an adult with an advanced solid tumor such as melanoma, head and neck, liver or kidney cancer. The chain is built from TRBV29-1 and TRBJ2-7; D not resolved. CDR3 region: CSVEDRPEGQYF. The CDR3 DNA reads TGCAGCGTTGAAGATCGGCCTGAAGGGCAGTACTTC.